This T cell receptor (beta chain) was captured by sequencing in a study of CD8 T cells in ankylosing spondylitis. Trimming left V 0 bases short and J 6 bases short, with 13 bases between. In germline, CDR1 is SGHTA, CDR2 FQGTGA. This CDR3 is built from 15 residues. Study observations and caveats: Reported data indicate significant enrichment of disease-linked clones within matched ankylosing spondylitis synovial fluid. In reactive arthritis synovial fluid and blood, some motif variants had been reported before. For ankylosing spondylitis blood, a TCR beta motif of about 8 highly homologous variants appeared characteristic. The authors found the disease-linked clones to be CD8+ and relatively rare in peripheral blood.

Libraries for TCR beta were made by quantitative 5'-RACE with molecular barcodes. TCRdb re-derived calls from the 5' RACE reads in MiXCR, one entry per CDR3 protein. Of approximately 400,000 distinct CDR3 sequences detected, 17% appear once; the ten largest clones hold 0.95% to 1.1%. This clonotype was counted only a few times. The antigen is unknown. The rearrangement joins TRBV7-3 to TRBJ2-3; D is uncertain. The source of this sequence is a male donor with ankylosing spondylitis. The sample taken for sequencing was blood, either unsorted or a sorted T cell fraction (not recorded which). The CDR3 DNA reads TGTGCCAGCAGCTTAACTCCCGGAGTCCCTGATACGCAGTATTTT. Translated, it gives CASSLTPGVPDTQYF.